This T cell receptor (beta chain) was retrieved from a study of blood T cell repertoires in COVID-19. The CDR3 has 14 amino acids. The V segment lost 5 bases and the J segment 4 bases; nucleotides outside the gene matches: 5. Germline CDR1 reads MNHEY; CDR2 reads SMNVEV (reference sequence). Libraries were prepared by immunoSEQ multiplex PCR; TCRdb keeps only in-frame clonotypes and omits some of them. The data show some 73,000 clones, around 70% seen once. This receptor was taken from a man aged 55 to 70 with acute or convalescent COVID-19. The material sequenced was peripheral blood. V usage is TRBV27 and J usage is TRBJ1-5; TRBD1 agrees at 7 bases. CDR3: CASSPGTENQPQHF. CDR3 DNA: TGTGCCAGCAGTCCTGGGACAGAGAATCAGCCCCAGCATTTT.